The 7 T cell receptor beta chains below were found in one sample sequenced in a study of neurological immune-mediated disorders (dated by TCRdb to 2018 to 2020). The library was made by 5' RACE. Data came from an Illumina HiSeq 2500. Using fastp at Q25 and MiXCR, TCRdb reprocessed the public reads and kept productive beta chains. Rows with a matching CDR3 protein are joined into one entry that keeps the most common DNA and genes. In this sample the table shows 45,000 to 50,000 distinct CDR3 sequences, 4.5% of which occur a single time. The ten largest make up around 5% of the sample. The material sequenced was PBMCs. These receptors originate from a woman between 55 and 75 years old with multiple sclerosis.

The V gene is TRBV12-3 or TRBV12-4, the J gene TRBJ2-2; possible D gene TRBD1, 6 bases. V gave up 5 bases and J gave up 7 bases, with 11 bases separating them. This CDR3 has 13 residues. The CDR3 sequence is CASSPRTDGELFF. As DNA, the CDR3 is TGTGCCAGCAGTCCCCGGACAGACGGGGAGCTGTTTTTT.

This chain joins TRBV5-4 and TRBJ2-3; 11 bases map to TRBD2. Germline values: CDR1 SGHNT, CDR2 YYREEE (reference sequence). Trimming took 3 bases from V and 4 from J; bases not matched to a gene: 4. The CDR3 length is 15 residues. Here the CDR3 DNA reads TGTGCCAGCAGCTGGGGACTAGCGGCTTCAGATACGCAGTATTTT. As protein: CASSWGLAASDTQYF.

The V and J genes are TRBV7-9 and TRBJ1-2, with a weak D call TRBD1 (6 bases). This CDR3 contains 13 residues. CDR1 is SEHNR, CDR2 FQNEAQ, per germline (reference sequence). Trimming took 1 base from V and 3 from J, leaving 6 bases between them. The CDR3 protein is CASSLGQDYGYTF. The CDR3 DNA follows: TGTGCCAGCAGCTTAGGACAGGACTATGGCTACACCTTC.

This clonotype was detected ten times or more. The chain joins TRBV24-1 to TRBJ1-5; no reliable D call. There are 14 residues in the CDR3. Trimming cost V 3 bases and J 0 bases, with 5 bases left between them. Germline CDR1 reads KGHDR; CDR2 reads SFDVKD. CDR3 amino acids: CATSDADSNQPQHF. CDR3 bases: TGTGCCACCAGTGATGCAGATAGCAATCAGCCCCAGCATTTT.

A few counts support this clonotype. The chain links TRBV7-8 to TRBJ2-7; TRBD2 is a possible D gene (5 bases). Germline CDR1 and CDR2: SGHVS and FQNEAQ. The V and J ends lost 5 bases and 9 bases respectively, with 14 bases between them. There are 12 residues in the CDR3. CDR3: CASSTGSPGQYF. CDR3 nucleotide sequence: TGTGCCAGCAGCACGGGGAGTCCAGGGCAGTACTTC.

The sample holds many counts of this clonotype. The chain combines TRBV7-2 with TRBJ2-3; D gene ambiguous. Trimming pared 0 bases from V and 3 bases from J, leaving 4 bases between. The CDR3 runs 13 residues. CDR1 SGHTA and CDR2 FQGNSA come from the germline V gene. The CDR3 spells CASSLARTDTQYF. CDR3 nucleotides: TGTGCCAGCAGCTTAGCAAGGACAGATACGCAGTATTTT.

This clonotype was observed at least ten times. The V gene is TRBV20-1, the J gene TRBJ2-1; 15 bases map to TRBD2. Germline V CDR1 and CDR2: DFQATT, SNEGSKA (reference sequence). The CDR3 has 15 residues. The CDR3 coding sequence is TGCAGCGGGACTAGCGGGAGGAGCTCCTACAATGAGCAGTTCTTC. It yields the protein CSGTSGRSSYNEQFF.